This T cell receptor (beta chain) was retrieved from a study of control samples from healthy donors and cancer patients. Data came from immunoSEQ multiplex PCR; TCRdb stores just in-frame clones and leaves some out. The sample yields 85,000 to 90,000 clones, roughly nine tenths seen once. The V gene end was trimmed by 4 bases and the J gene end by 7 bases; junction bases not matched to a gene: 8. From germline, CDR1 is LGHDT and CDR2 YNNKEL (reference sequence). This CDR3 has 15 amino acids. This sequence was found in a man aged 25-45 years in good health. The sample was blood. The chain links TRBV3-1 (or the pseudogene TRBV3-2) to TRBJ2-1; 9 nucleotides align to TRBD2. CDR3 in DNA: TGTGCCAGCAGCCTTCGGCGGGGGGGCTTAAATGAGCAGTTCTTC. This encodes CASSLRRGGLNEQFF.